These 19 T cell receptor beta chains were sequenced from one sample in a study of blood T cell repertoires in COVID-19. Only in-frame clones appear in the TCRdb table, and some are missing; sequencing was by immunoSEQ multiplex PCR. This table holds approximately 52,000 clones, about 91% found once. Sequencing was done on a sample of peripheral blood. Receptors were obtained from a man between 60 and 70 years old with active COVID-19.

This sequence joins TRBV4-2 and TRBJ2-1; 10 bases agree with TRBD2. Germline CDR1 is LGHNA and CDR2 is YNFKEQ. CDR3 size: 17 residues. The V gene end was trimmed by 4 bases and the J gene end by 0 bases; junction bases not matched to a gene: 6. This CDR3 is CASSLTSGMSSYNEQFF. The CDR3 DNA is TGTGCCAGCAGCCTTACTAGCGGGATGAGCTCCTACAATGAGCAGTTCTTC.

The chain has TRBV28 and TRBJ2-7, with D possibly being TRBD2 (6 bases). This CDR3 spans 14 amino acids. V shed 8 bases and J shed 2 bases, with 16 bases lying between them. Germline V gene sequence: CDR1 MDHEN, CDR2 SYDVKM. The CDR3 bases are TGTGCCAGCCTCGGTAGGGACTTTACCTACGAGCAGTACTTC. It specifies CASLGRDFTYEQYF.

This clone appeared once. The genes are TRBV4-3 and TRBJ2-2; 10 bases agree with TRBD2. This CDR3 comprises 21 residues. Germline loops: CDR1 LGHNA, CDR2 YSLEER. The V and J ends lost 1 base and 0 bases, in that order; junction bases with no gene match: 14. CDR3 protein: CASSQGVGLAELTSNTGELFF. The CDR3 nucleotides are TGCGCCAGCAGCCAAGGGGTTGGACTAGCGGAGCTTACATCGAACACCGGGGAGCTGTTTTTT.

The chain joins TRBV3-1 (or the pseudogene TRBV3-2) to TRBJ2-3; 11 bases are a match to TRBD1. Trimming cost V 1 base and J 2 bases; bases outside gene matches: 8. This CDR3 has 18 amino acids. CDR1 LGHDT and CDR2 YNNKEL come from the germline V gene (reference sequence). The CDR3 is CASSQGVPGQGVTDTQYF. The CDR3 coding sequence is TGTGCCAGCAGCCAAGGAGTACCGGGACAGGGGGTCACAGATACGCAGTATTTT.

J is TRBJ1-4 and V is TRBV2; tentative D call: TRBD1 (5 bases). The CDR3 covers 14 residues. Deletions cut 6 bases from V and 0 bases from J, with 8 bases between. Germline V CDR1 and CDR2: SNHLY, FYNNEI. The CDR3 DNA follows: TGTGCCAGCAGGAGACAGCCAACTAATGAAAAACTGTTTTTT. This gives the protein CASRRQPTNEKLFF.

V and J are TRBV10-3 and TRBJ2-3; D remains ambiguous. CDR1 ENHRY and CDR2 SYGVKD come from the germline V gene. V shed 7 bases and J shed 0 bases, with 8 bases lying between them. The CDR3 is made up of 13 amino acids. The CDR3 DNA is TGTGCCATCACCCCGTCTAGCACAGATACGCAGTATTTT. This translates into CAITPSSTDTQYF.

This sequence joins TRBV27 and TRBJ2-7; TRBD1 matches 7 bases. Trimming at V came to 3 bases and at J to 2 bases, leaving 10 bases not matched to a gene. Germline V gene sequence: CDR1 MNHEY, CDR2 SMNVEV (reference sequence). The length of the CDR3 is 16 residues. CDR3: CASSFAPSDRAYEQYF. Here the CDR3 DNA reads TGTGCCAGCAGTTTTGCCCCTTCCGACAGGGCCTACGAGCAGTACTTC.

The V gene is TRBV9, the J gene TRBJ2-7, with D hard to call. The V end lost 5 bases, the J end lost 2 bases, and 8 bases lay between the germline ends. Germline-derived CDR1 and CDR2 are SGDLS and YYNGEE. This CDR3 contains 12 residues. The CDR3 sequence is CASSRSAYEQYF. The CDR3 bases are TGTGCCAGCAGTCGGTCGGCCTACGAGCAGTACTTC.

The chain carries TRBV9 and TRBJ2-5; 7 bases line up with TRBD1. The trim removed 3 bases at V and 2 bases at J, leaving 1 base unmatched. The CDR3 totals 13 residues. The germline V gene encodes CDR1 SGDLS and CDR2 YYNGEE. CDR3 sequence (DNA): TGTGCCAGCAGCGAGGGACAGCAAGAGACCCAGTACTTC. The encoded protein is CASSEGQQETQYF.

The gene calls are TRBV4-2 and TRBJ2-2; TRBD2 matches 7 bases. In germline, CDR1 is LGHNA, CDR2 YNFKEQ. V gave up 1 base and J gave up 4 bases; unmatched junction bases: 3. This CDR3 comprises 15 residues. The CDR3 is CASSQGGRATGELFF. The CDR3 DNA is TGTGCCAGCAGCCAAGGGGGGAGGGCCACCGGGGAGCTGTTTTTT.

This clone appeared once. The chain couples TRBV19 to TRBJ2-1, with D perhaps TRBD2 (6 bases). This CDR3 region has 16 residues. The V end was cut by 2 bases, the J end by 3 bases, with 14 bases between. Germline-derived CDR1 and CDR2 are LNHDA and SQIVND (reference sequence). The CDR3 sequence: CASSILRTSYYNEQFF. DNA of the CDR3: TGTGCCAGTAGTATACTCAGAACTAGCTACTACAATGAGCAGTTCTTC.

The rearrangement uses TRBV29-1 and TRBJ2-3; a possible D gene is TRBD1 (6 bases). Per germline, CDR1 SQVTM and CDR2 ANQGSEA. This CDR3 has 16 amino acids. With 1 base removed from V and 3 bases from J, the gap between germline ends came to 17 bases. This chain's CDR3 is CSVEGLPQGSTDTQYF. For the CDR3, the DNA is TGCAGCGTTGAAGGTCTGCCACAGGGTAGTACAGATACGCAGTATTTT.

The chain employs TRBV11-1 and TRBJ2-5; TRBD1 aligns across 9 bases. The CDR3 loop spans 16 amino acids. The V and J ends lost 5 bases and 0 bases, in that order; junction bases with no gene match: 7. Germline V CDR1 and CDR2: SGHAT, FQDESV (reference sequence). The CDR3 loop reads CASSPGTGTYQETQYF. CDR3 bases: TGTGCCAGCAGCCCTGGGACAGGGACGTACCAAGAGACCCAGTACTTC. The full variable domain, in which reference TRBV11-1 and TRBJ2-5 provide the parts outside the CDR3, is EAEVAQSPRYKITEKSQAVAFWCDPISGHATLYWYRQILGQGPELLVQFQDESVVDDSQLPKDRFSAERLKGVDSTLKIQPAELGDSAMYLCASSPGTGTYQETQYFGPGTRLLVL.

The chain links TRBV2 to TRBJ2-6; no reliable D call. Germline CDR1 and CDR2: SNHLY and FYNNEI. This CDR3 has 16 residues. Trimming pared 7 bases from V and 0 bases from J, leaving 13 bases between. The CDR3 sequence is CASTPFGFSGANVLTF. The CDR3 DNA follows: TGTGCCAGCACTCCCTTCGGGTTCTCTGGGGCCAACGTCCTGACTTTC. Drawing the rest from reference TRBV2 and TRBJ2-6, the complete variable domain is EPEVTQTPSHQVTQMGQEVILRCVPISNHLYFYWYRQILGQKVEFLVSFYNNEISEKSEIFDDQFSVERPDGSNFTLKIRSTKLEDSAMYFCASTPFGFSGANVLTFGAGSRLTVL.

V gene TRBV19 combines with J gene TRBJ2-7; TRBD1 matches 9 bases. Germline CDR1 and CDR2: LNHDA and SQIVND (reference sequence). The CDR3 extends over 14 amino acids. Trimming at V came to 1 base and at J to 8 bases, leaving 6 bases not matched to a gene. CDR3 sequence reads: CASSIGPGQGKQYF. CDR3 sequence (DNA): TGTGCCAGTAGTATAGGGCCGGGACAGGGAAAGCAGTACTTC.

V is TRBV6-5 and J is TRBJ1-2; 7 nucleotides align to TRBD1. Germline V gene sequence: CDR1 MNHEY, CDR2 SVGAGI. This CDR3 spans 14 amino acids. J lost 8 bases, V lost 2 bases, and 8 bases had no gene match. The CDR3 coding sequence is TGTGCCAGCAGTTACGGACAGGTCACCGGGGGCTACACCTTC. Amino acids: CASSYGQVTGGYTF.

The chain employs TRBV15 and TRBJ2-5, with unresolved D. The V gene's germline CDR1 is LNHNV and CDR2 YYDKDF (reference sequence). The CDR3 totals 16 residues. Trimming left V 0 bases short and J 1 base short, with 12 bases between. CDR3 bases: TGTGCCACCAGCAGAGATTTCGACAACCTCCAAGAGACCCAGTACTTC. Protein product: CATSRDFDNLQETQYF.

The table lists this clone with a few counts. V is TRBV7-2 and J is TRBJ1-2; tentatively, D is TRBD1 (5 bases). The CDR3 totals 14 residues. Trimming removed 7 bases at V and 0 bases at J, with 12 bases between. CDR1 is SGHTA and CDR2 is FQGNSA in the germline V gene. CDR3 residues: CASNIDSSNYGYTF. The CDR3 DNA reads TGTGCCAGCAACATCGACAGTTCTAACTATGGCTACACCTTC.

The rearrangement joins TRBV6-5 to TRBJ2-7, with TRBD1 identical over 8 bases. This CDR3 contains 15 residues. Losses at the gene ends were 6 bases for V and 1 base for J; bases not matched to a gene: 8. Germline V gene lookup returns CDR1 MNHEY and CDR2 SVGAGI. The CDR3, as DNA: TGTGCCAGCAGGCCGCTGGACAGGGTATCCTACGAGCAGTACTTC. It specifies CASRPLDRVSYEQYF.